This is a list of T cell receptor beta chains from one sample in a study of persistence of HIV-infected CD4 T cells. Generated by immunoSEQ multiplex PCR, the TCRdb table keeps only in-frame clones and is missing some. There are some 32,000 clones in the sample; roughly four fifths occur only once, and 18% lies in the top ten. No antigen has been identified for these receptors. Sequencing was performed on CD4+ T cells sorted from PBMCs after approximately 19-hour stimulation, taken from a patient who received antiretroviral therapy. These receptors all stem from an adult woman with HIV who was CMV-seropositive. Both conserved end residues are part of each CDR3. D genes are given only for firm matches. Some rows mark clone size as missing; the rest say once, few, many or name a class of expanded clone.

NA	TRBJ1-4	TRBV30	NA	CAWSRQLNEKLFF	TGTGCCTGGAGTCGACAGCTTAATGAAAAACTGTTTTTT
NA	TRBJ1-1	TRBV30	NA	CAWRPESNTEAFF	TGTGCCTGGAGGCCGGAGTCAAACACTGAAGCTTTCTTT
TRBD1	TRBJ1-6	TRBV6-5	NA	CASKRQGINSPLHF	TGTGCCAGCAAACGACAGGGGATTAATTCACCCCTCCACTTT
NA	TRBJ1-1	TRBV7-2	NA	CATLPFPANTEAFF	TGTGCCACTCTCCCTTTTCCGGCGAACACTGAAGCTTTCTTT
TRBD2	TRBJ2-4	TRBV15	NA	CATSRDVREGNIQYF	TGTGCCACCAGCAGAGATGTCAGGGAGGGAAACATTCAGTACTTC
NA	TRBJ1-5	TRBV5-6	few	CASSLGASEISNQPQHF	TGTGCCAGCAGCTTGGGGGCAAGTGAGATTAGCAATCAGCCCCAGCATTTT
NA	TRBJ1-5	TRBV5-1	few	CASSLETGQPQHF	TGCGCCAGCAGCTTGGAGACGGGTCAGCCCCAGCATTTT
NA	TRBJ1-1	TRBV5-6	NA	CASSLALGAEAFF	TGTGCCAGCAGCTTGGCCCTGGGGGCTGAAGCTTTCTTT
TRBD1	TRBJ2-7	TRBV5-5	NA	CASSLRTGEQYF	TGTGCCAGCAGCCTCCGGACAGGGGAGCAGTACTTC
NA	TRBJ2-1	TRBV6-2/TRBV6-3	NA	CASSYQSSYNEQFF	TGTGCCAGCAGTTACCAGAGCTCCTACAATGAGCAGTTCTTC
NA	TRBJ1-5	TRBV5-6	once	CASSLRGFNQPQHF	TGTGCCAGCAGCTTGAGAGGTTTCAATCAGCCCCAGCATTTT
NA	TRBJ2-1	TRBV27	NA	CASTRKRDTYTQPFF	TGTGCCAGCACTCGGAAGCGGGACACCTACACTCAGCCGTTCTTC
NA	TRBJ2-1	TRBV6-5	NA	CASTYERNSYNEQFF	TGTGCCAGCACCTACGAGCGGAACTCCTACAATGAGCAGTTCTTC
NA	TRBJ2-2	TRBV29-1	NA	CSVVPQVGGELFF	TGCAGCGTTGTACCGCAGGTCGGCGGGGAGCTGTTTTTT
NA	TRBJ1-2	TRBV12-3/TRBV12-4	NA	CASSPERYGYTF	TGTGCCAGCAGCCCCGAGCGCTATGGCTACACCTTC
NA	TRBJ1-1	TRBV6-5	few	CASSYGGRNTEAFF	TGTGCCAGCAGTTACGGGGGTAGAAACACTGAAGCTTTCTTT
NA	TRBJ2-7	TRBV15	NA	CATSPTREKRYEQYF	TGTGCCACCAGCCCAACCCGCGAGAAACGCTACGAGCAGTACTTC
NA	TRBJ2-3	TRBV7-2	NA	CASSLEWGSDTQYF	TGTGCCAGCAGCTTAGAGTGGGGATCAGATACGCAGTATTTT
NA	TRBJ1-2	TRBV7-2	NA	CASSASLTGNYGYTF	TGTGCCAGCAGCGCCTCTCTGACGGGGAACTATGGCTACACCTTC
NA	TRBJ1-2	TRBV5-5	NA	CASRLGPGADYGYTF	TGTGCCAGCCGCCTTGGACCGGGGGCTGACTATGGCTACACCTTC
NA	TRBJ1-4	TRBV12-3/TRBV12-4	few	CASGRVSNEKLFF	TGTGCCAGCGGCCGGGTCTCTAATGAAAAACTGTTTTTT
NA	TRBJ2-1	TRBV10-3	NA	CAISPGTDLGKQFF	TGTGCCATCAGTCCAGGGACGGACCTGGGGAAGCAGTTCTTC
NA	TRBJ2-7	TRBV7-2	NA	CASSPGTYISAYEQYF	TGTGCCAGCAGCCCCGGGACTTACATTTCAGCCTACGAGCAGTACTTC
NA	TRBJ2-7	TRBV28	NA	CASITAAGKGPTEQYF	TGTGCCAGCATCACCGCGGCGGGAAAGGGTCCGACCGAGCAGTACTTC
NA	TRBJ2-3	TRBV11-3	NA	CASSLAGVNTQYF	TGTGCCAGCAGCTTAGCAGGGGTGAATACGCAGTATTTT
NA	TRBJ1-1	TRBV5-1	NA	CASSPRTGSTEAFF	TGCGCCAGCAGCCCACGGACGGGGAGCACTGAAGCTTTCTTT
NA	TRBJ1-1	TRBV13	few	CASSSGRNTEAFF	TGTGCCAGCAGCTCAGGACGGAACACTGAAGCTTTCTTT
NA	TRBJ2-7	TRBV10-3	NA	CAISGGGRGFDEQYF	TGTGCCATCAGTGGGGGGGGCAGGGGATTCGACGAGCAGTACTTC
NA	TRBJ2-1	TRBV3-1/TRBV3-2	NA	CASSQMTYNEQFF	TGTGCCAGCAGTCAAATGACCTACAATGAGCAGTTCTTC
NA	TRBJ1-2	TRBV2	few	CASSGTGNYGYTF	TGTGCCAGCAGCGGAACGGGTAACTATGGCTACACCTTC
NA	TRBJ2-2	TRBV5-1	NA	CASKEGTTNTGELFF	TGCGCCAGCAAGGAGGGGACAACGAACACCGGGGAGCTGTTTTTT